The sequence of this TCR beta chain was determined in a study of blood T cell repertoires in COVID-19. Study-level information: The United States, Italy and Spain provided the acute and convalescent COVID-19 samples. Sources were T cells, B-cell-depleted T cells, or PBMCs; the material itself was cDNA or gDNA.

This clone was detected a few times. The germline V gene has CDR1 LNHNV and CDR2 YYDKDF (reference sequence). The V and J ends lost 0 bases and 1 base respectively, with 7 bases between them. CDR3 length equals 14 residues. Authors' methods: Quantification of nucleated cells was approximated via reference gene primer amplification. The assay was immunoSEQ multiplex PCR, and TCRdb's table has in-frame clones only and misses some. V, J and clone size are taken as reported in that table, and D and trimming were inferred from the DNA itself. The sample shows under 350,000 clones, roughly 80% of them seen only once.

The sample consisted of peripheral blood. The chain couples TRBV15 to TRBJ2-7, with D possibly being TRBD2 (5 bases). The sequence derives from a man in his sixties who had recovered from COVID-19. CDR3 protein: CATSRERGSYEQYF. The CDR3 DNA reads as TGTGCCACCAGCAGAGAACGGGGATCCTACGAGCAGTACTTC.